A single sample is the source of the 29 T cell receptor beta chains below, sequenced in a study of T cell responses to AZD1222 COVID-19 vaccine (dated by TCRdb to about 2021). Receptor libraries were prepared by the immunoSEQ multiplex PCR assay. TCRdb took over this immuneACCESS table, retaining in-frame rearrangements with V and J assigned. Such tables are incomplete; in checked studies, under half of the missing clones stem from an unresolved V gene, and the remainder is unexplained. In this sample the table shows approximately 85,000 clones, roughly nine tenths of which occur a single time. The top ten hold about 7.7% of the sample. According to the study, the label for this sample's time point signals: baseline before first vaccination. The starting material was peripheral blood, obtained on day 0 of AZD1222 vaccination. The receptors shown here come from an adult in good health.

The chain uses TRBV7-9 and TRBJ2-1, with D possibly called TRBD1 or TRBD2 (7 bases each). The CDR3 consists of 15 residues. Germline V CDR1 and CDR2: SEHNR, FQNEAQ (reference sequence). The V end lost 7 bases, the J end lost 2 bases, and 15 bases lay between the germline ends. The CDR3 sequence: CASKQGGGAYNEQFF. As DNA, the CDR3 is TGTGCCAGCAAACAGGGAGGGGGCGCCTACAATGAGCAGTTCTTC.

The table lists this clone with a few counts. CDR3 in amino acids: CASSLETSGSGEQYF. CDR3 in DNA: TGTGCCAGCAGCTTAGAGACTAGCGGGAGTGGCGAGCAGTACTTC. This chain links TRBV11-2 with TRBJ2-7, with 12 bases identical to TRBD2. The CDR3 is 15 residues long. Losses at the gene ends were 0 bases for V and 6 bases for J; bases not matched to a gene: 3. Germline V gene data show CDR1 as SGHAT and CDR2 as FQNNGV.

This sequence joins TRBV5-1 and TRBJ2-6, with D maybe TRBD1 (6 bases). Trimming removed 3 bases from V and 1 base from J, with 8 bases in between. The V gene's germline CDR1 is SGHRS and CDR2 YFSETQ. The CDR3 covers 15 residues. This CDR3 is CASSSQGSGANVLTF. CDR3 in DNA: TGCGCCAGCAGCTCGCAGGGGTCTGGGGCCAACGTCCTGACTTTC.

This chain joins TRBV30 and TRBJ1-6; D unclear. The CDR3 has 12 amino acids. Germline-derived CDR1 and CDR2 are GTSNPN and SVGIG (reference sequence). Trimming took 0 bases from V and 5 from J, leaving 2 bases between them. CDR3 protein: CAWSVNNSPLHF. In DNA form, the CDR3 reads TGTGCCTGGAGTGTAAATAATTCACCCCTCCACTTT.

CDR3 nucleotides: TGCGCCAGCAGCCAAGATCGGCAACAGTCTGAAGCTTTCTTT. Translated, it gives CASSQDRQQSEAFF. The chain couples TRBV4-3 to TRBJ1-1; D is undetermined. Trimming took 0 bases from V and 6 from J, leaving 11 bases between them. This CDR3 has 14 residues. The germline CDR1 and CDR2 sequences are LGHNA and YSLEER.

V and J are TRBV28 and TRBJ2-3; 11 bases line up with TRBD2. CDR3 length equals 16 residues. V trimming: 2 bases; J trimming: 5 bases; junction bases outside the gene matches: 6. The germline gives CDR1 MDHEN, CDR2 SYDVKM. This CDR3 is CASSLKTSGGVDTQYF. CDR3 coding DNA: TGTGCCAGCAGTTTAAAAACTAGCGGGGGTGTAGATACGCAGTATTTT.

The chain employs TRBV4-1 and TRBJ1-5; 7 bases match TRBD1. Per the germline V gene, CDR1 is MGHRA and CDR2 is YSYEKL. The CDR3 totals 18 residues. The ends lost 1 base at V and 0 bases at J; junction bases unmatched: 9. In DNA form, the CDR3 reads TGCGCCAGCAGCCAAGGACCAGGGACAGCGGATAGCAATCAGCCCCAGCATTTT. The encoded protein is CASSQGPGTADSNQPQHF.

The chain combines TRBV10-3 with TRBJ2-4; 9 nucleotides line up with TRBD1. The CDR3 loop spans 13 amino acids. The germline gives CDR1 ENHRY, CDR2 SYGVKD. V lost 10 bases and J lost 4; bases outside the gene matches: 5. The DNA of the CDR3 is TGTGCCACTACCGGGACAGGGAAAAACATTCAGTACTTC. Protein product: CATTGTGKNIQYF.

The gene calls are TRBV18 and TRBJ2-7; 10 bases map to TRBD1. Germline CDR1 reads KGHSH; CDR2 reads LQKENI. Germline trimming cut 1 base from V and 2 bases from J; bases unmatched to any gene: 2. The CDR3 totals 15 residues. This chain's CDR3 is CASSPRTGGPYEQYF. For the CDR3, the DNA is TGTGCCAGCTCACCACGGACAGGGGGTCCCTACGAGCAGTACTTC.

The V gene is TRBV5-4, the J gene TRBJ1-3, with a possible D match to TRBD1 (5 bases). Germline V gene data show CDR1 as SGHNT and CDR2 as YYREEE (reference sequence). CDR3 length: 15 amino acids. Trimming took 3 bases from V and 4 from J, leaving 14 bases between them. In nucleotides, the CDR3 is TGTGCCAGCAGCTCCGGCTGGGGGACGGGAAACACCATATATTTT. It is translated as CASSSGWGTGNTIYF.

The rearrangement links TRBV28 to TRBJ1-3, with D perhaps matching TRBD1 (5 bases). V was pared by 6 bases and J by 3 bases, with 15 bases between. Germline loops: CDR1 MDHEN, CDR2 SYDVKM. This CDR3 contains 15 residues. CDR3 residues: CASRTPGNDGNTIYF. The CDR3 bases are TGTGCCAGCAGAACCCCAGGGAATGATGGAAACACCATATATTTT.

The chain carries TRBV5-1 and TRBJ2-3; TRBD2 aligns across 7 bases. In germline, CDR1 is SGHRS, CDR2 YFSETQ. V lost 0 bases, J lost 1 base, and 5 bases stayed unmatched. The CDR3 runs 16 residues. In DNA, the CDR3 is TGCGCCAGCAGCTTGGATCTCGCGGGGGGCACAGATACGCAGTATTTT. This translates into CASSLDLAGGTDTQYF.

The chain couples TRBV29-1 to TRBJ1-2; D call uncertain. Germline assignment: CDR1 SQVTM and CDR2 ANQGSEA. Trimming took 7 bases from V and 4 from J, leaving 13 bases between them. The CDR3 sequence is 12 residues long. CDR3 in DNA: TGCAGCGCTCACACCCCCTCCTATGGCTACACCTTC. Its translation is CSAHTPSYGYTF.

The chain joins TRBV6-5 to TRBJ2-7; D might be TRBD1 or TRBD2, each matching 6 bases. The germline V and J ends were trimmed by 4 bases and 7 bases, with 20 bases remaining between them. Germline assignment: CDR1 MNHEY and CDR2 SVGAGI. The CDR3 covers 15 residues. CDR3 sequence: CASSLERGASREQYF. CDR3 nucleotides: TGTGCCAGCAGTTTGGAGAGGGGGGCTTCGAGGGAGCAGTACTTC.

The J gene is TRBJ1-5, the V gene TRBV19; 8 bases are shared with TRBD1. Per the germline V gene, CDR1 is LNHDA and CDR2 is SQIVND (reference sequence). The V gene end was trimmed by 6 bases and the J gene end by 7 bases; junction bases not matched to a gene: 5. The CDR3 spans 13 residues. The CDR3 loop reads CASSAQGGQPQHF. CDR3 sequence (DNA): TGTGCCAGTAGCGCACAGGGGGGGCAGCCCCAGCATTTT.

The rearrangement uses TRBV19 and TRBJ1-5, with a possible D match to TRBD1 (6 bases). V lost 7 bases and J 7 bases, leaving 29 bases between the germline ends. The germline gives CDR1 LNHDA, CDR2 SQIVND (reference sequence). This CDR3 is built from 18 residues. CDR3 sequence: CASNPEYSQGVVGQPQHF. The CDR3 DNA sequence: TGTGCCAGTAACCCCGAATATTCACAGGGAGTCGTGGGGCAGCCCCAGCATTTT.

V and J are TRBV27 and TRBJ2-3, with D perhaps matching TRBD1 or TRBD2 (6 bases each). The CDR3 covers 14 residues. CDR1 MNHEY and CDR2 SMNVEV come from the germline V gene (reference sequence). Trimming stripped 10 bases from V and 4 bases from J, with 18 bases between. The CDR3 loop reads CATSGVASADTQYF. The CDR3, as DNA: TGTGCCACCTCAGGGGTGGCTAGCGCAGATACGCAGTATTTT.

V and J are TRBV6-5 and TRBJ2-1; 9 bases are shared with TRBD2. Per germline, CDR1 MNHEY and CDR2 SVGAGI. Germline trimming cut 6 bases from V and 3 bases from J; bases unmatched to any gene: 0. The CDR3 totals 13 residues. The DNA for the CDR3 is TGTGCCAGCAGGACTAGCGGCTACAATGAGCAGTTCTTC. It is translated as CASRTSGYNEQFF.

This chain uses TRBV28 with TRBJ2-4; no reliable D call. The V end lost 3 bases, the J end lost 11 bases, and 14 bases lay between the germline ends. This CDR3 has 13 amino acids. CDR1 and CDR2 from the germline V gene are MDHEN and SYDVKM. The CDR3, as DNA: TGTGCCAGCAGTTTTGGTAGTCCTCCGGTTCAGTACTTC. Amino acid sequence: CASSFGSPPVQYF. Variable domain in full (rest from reference TRBV28 and TRBJ2-4): DVKVTQSSRYLVKRTGEKVFLECVQDMDHENMFWYRQDPGLGLRLIYFSYDVKMKEKGDIPEGYSVSREKKERFSLILESASTNQTSMYLCASSFGSPPVQYFGAGTRLSVL.

This chain links TRBV14 with TRBJ2-2; 8 bases line up with TRBD1. The V segment lost 2 bases and the J segment 1 base; nucleotides outside the gene matches: 9. CDR1 and CDR2 (germline): SGHDN, FVKESK. This CDR3 is 18 amino acids long. The CDR3 sequence is CASSQNRGTAVNTGELFF. The CDR3 nucleotides are TGTGCCAGCAGCCAAAACAGGGGGACAGCCGTGAACACCGGGGAGCTGTTTTTT.

This chain joins TRBV2 and TRBJ2-6; TRBD2 might be the D (5 bases). Per germline, CDR1 SNHLY and CDR2 FYNNEI. Trimming pared 10 bases from V and 2 bases from J, leaving 21 bases between. The CDR3 runs to 17 residues. The CDR3 DNA follows: TGTGCCACCCCGTTGGAGGCCGAGCTCCCTGGGGCCAACGTCCTGACTTTC. Translated, it gives CATPLEAELPGANVLTF.

The chain joins TRBV4-2 to TRBJ2-3, with TRBD2 matching over 10 bases. The V segment lost 6 bases and the J segment 4 bases; nucleotides outside the gene matches: 7. The CDR3 is 15 residues long. Germline V gene data show CDR1 as LGHNA and CDR2 as YNFKEQ. CDR3 protein: CASRDLAGEADTQYF. CDR3 in DNA: TGTGCCAGCAGAGACCTAGCGGGAGAGGCAGATACGCAGTATTTT.

The rearrangement uses TRBV3-1 (or the pseudogene TRBV3-2) and TRBJ1-4; 8 bases map to TRBD1. Looked up from germline, CDR1 is LGHDT and CDR2 is YNNKEL (reference sequence). Trimming cost V 2 bases and J 7 bases; bases outside gene matches: 6. The CDR3 runs 15 residues. In DNA form, the CDR3 reads TGTGCCAGCAGCCAACCTGGACAGGGCGGTGAAAAACTGTTTTTT. Translated, it gives CASSQPGQGGEKLFF.

The V call is TRBV29-1, the J call TRBJ1-1; 7 nucleotides match TRBD1. V lost 1 base and J lost 3; bases outside the gene matches: 8. The CDR3 spans 15 residues. Germline V gene sequence: CDR1 SQVTM, CDR2 ANQGSEA. CDR3 sequence: CSVEGPGTVHTEAFF. The CDR3 region has the DNA TGCAGCGTTGAAGGGCCCGGGACAGTGCACACTGAAGCTTTCTTT.

This chain links TRBV6-2 or TRBV6-3 with TRBJ2-3, with D unresolved. V shed 0 bases and J shed 2 bases, with 12 bases lying between them. The CDR3 is 16 amino acids. Per germline, CDR1 MNHEY and CDR2 SVGEGT. The DNA for the CDR3 is TGTGCCAGCAGTTACTCTTGGCCACTTAACACAGATACGCAGTATTTT. Its translation is CASSYSWPLNTDTQYF.

V usage is TRBV14 and J usage is TRBJ2-1; D call uncertain. The CDR3 has 11 amino acids. V lost 3 bases and J 7 bases, leaving 4 bases between the germline ends. Germline assignment: CDR1 SGHDN and CDR2 FVKESK. CDR3 sequence reads: CASSQGNEQFF. Written as DNA, the CDR3 is TGTGCCAGCAGCCAGGGTAATGAGCAGTTCTTC.

The gene calls are TRBV28 and TRBJ1-6; D unclear. V was cut by 3 bases and J by 7 bases, with 10 bases left in between. The germline V gene has CDR1 MDHEN and CDR2 SYDVKM. The CDR3 loop spans 14 amino acids. CDR3 DNA sequence: TGTGCCAGCAGTTTGCAGGTGGGAAATTCACCCCTCCACTTT. It translates to CASSLQVGNSPLHF.

V is TRBV6-1 and J is TRBJ2-6, with TRBD1 identical over 7 bases. The junction had 5 bases not matched to a gene; V was cut back by 4 bases and J by 2 bases. CDR3 size: 16 residues. Germline CDR1 is MNHNS and CDR2 is SASEGT. DNA of the CDR3: TGTGCCAGCAGTGCAACAGGGGCCACTGGGGCCAACGTCCTGACTTTC. Translating gives CASSATGATGANVLTF.

The chain joins TRBV9 to TRBJ2-5; D is unclear. The CDR3 has 13 residues. V was clipped by 2 bases and J by 2 bases, with 7 bases between them. Germline-derived CDR1 and CDR2 are SGDLS and YYNGEE. This chain's CDR3 is CASSVRGQETQYF. The CDR3 DNA reads TGTGCCAGCAGCGTTAGAGGACAAGAGACCCAGTACTTC.